The 5 T cell receptor beta chains in this list originate from one sample, sequenced in a study of blood T cell repertoires in COVID-19. TCRdb's table, derived via immunoSEQ multiplex PCR, lists solely in-frame clones and lacks some. Counted here are some 90,000 clones, about nine tenths occurring once; the ten biggest clones make up roughly 8.9%. The sample comprised peripheral blood. These receptors came from a man aged 45-65 years with acute or convalescent COVID-19.

The V and J genes are TRBV30 and TRBJ2-3; D gene ambiguous. The CDR3 has 11 amino acids. Germline lookup yields CDR1 GTSNPN and CDR2 SVGIG (reference sequence). V gave up 2 bases and J gave up 3 bases, with 3 bases separating them. CDR3 loop: CAWSRTDTQYF. CDR3 DNA: TGTGCCTGGAGTCGTACAGATACGCAGTATTTT.

This sequence joins TRBV2 and TRBJ1-4; 9 nucleotides match TRBD1. Germline lookup yields CDR1 SNHLY and CDR2 FYNNEI. The CDR3 sequence is 13 residues long. With V trimmed by 8 bases and J by 5 bases, 3 bases remained unmatched. CDR3 DNA sequence: TGTGCCAGCGCCGGGACAGGGAATGAAAAACTGTTTTTT. This translates into CASAGTGNEKLFF.

This chain links TRBV28 with TRBJ1-5; no reliable D call. V was shortened by 9 bases and J by 4 bases, with 13 bases between the two germline ends. The length of the CDR3 is 13 residues. The germline gives CDR1 MDHEN, CDR2 SYDVKM. The CDR3 nucleotides are TGTGCCAGTTGTGCGGTTCGGAATCAGCCCCAGCATTTT. It codes for CASCAVRNQPQHF.

This chain uses TRBV2 with TRBJ2-5; no reliable D call. CDR1 is SNHLY and CDR2 is FYNNEI in the germline V gene. With 7 bases removed from V and 5 bases from J, the gap between germline ends came to 14 bases. There are 13 residues in the CDR3. CDR3 in DNA: TGTGCCAGCAATAGAAACCCTAGGGAGACCCAGTACTTC. It translates to CASNRNPRETQYF.

The chain is built from TRBV3-1 (or the pseudogene TRBV3-2) and TRBJ1-1; the D gene is possibly TRBD1 (5 bases). This CDR3 has 15 residues. Germline V CDR1 and CDR2: LGHDT, YNNKEL (reference sequence). Trimming took 4 bases from V and 1 from J, leaving 13 bases between them. This CDR3 is CASSPDSTRNTEAFF. CDR3 nucleotide sequence: TGTGCCAGCAGCCCCGACAGCACGCGGAACACTGAAGCTTTCTTT.